The 22 T cell receptor beta chains below all came from one sample that was sequenced in a study of blood T cell repertoires in COVID-19. Repertoires were generated with immunoSEQ multiplex PCR, while TCRdb's copy carries only in-frame clones and drops some. The sample contains 190,000 or so clones, roughly 86% of which appear only once. Sequenced input: peripheral blood. The receptor source for this set is a middle-aged man with active or convalescent COVID-19.

This clone showed up just a few times. The rearrangement uses TRBV10-2 and TRBJ1-6; D call uncertain. Deletions cut 1 base from V and 3 bases from J, with 10 bases between. Germline CDR1 is WSHSY and CDR2 is SAAADI. This CDR3 is 16 amino acids long. CDR3 residues: CASSEYQTDYNSPLHF. The CDR3 DNA follows: TGCGCCAGCAGTGAGTATCAGACTGACTATAATTCACCCCTCCACTTT.

The chain carries TRBV6-5 and TRBJ1-2, with 8 bases aligning to TRBD1. From germline, CDR1 is MNHEY and CDR2 SVGAGI. CDR3 length equals 14 residues. J was trimmed by 1 base and V by 4 bases; bases with no gene match: 2. The CDR3: CASSFTGGNYGYTF. CDR3 DNA sequence: TGTGCCAGCAGTTTTACAGGGGGTAACTATGGCTACACCTTC.

The chain employs TRBV12-1 and TRBJ1-2; the listed D gene, TRBD1, was not tested against the DNA. TRBV12-1 constitutes a pseudogene. The CDR3 sequence is 15 residues long. In nucleotides, the CDR3 is TGTGCCAGCAGCTCGAGGACAGGGGGCCTCTATGGCTACACCTTC. Translation gives CASSSRTGGLYGYTF.

The CDR3 region has the DNA TGTGCCAGCAGCTTAGATCGGTTCGGGGGACAGGGCACCTACGAGCAGTACTTC. This translates into CASSLDRFGGQGTYEQYF. The gene calls are TRBV11-3 and TRBJ2-7; 9 bases match TRBD1. The length of the CDR3 is 18 residues. The V gene end was trimmed by 0 bases and the J gene end by 2 bases; junction bases not matched to a gene: 11. Germline V CDR1 and CDR2: SGHNT, YENEEA.

This chain uses TRBV9 with TRBJ2-3, with 11 nucleotides matching TRBD2. The germline V gene encodes CDR1 SGDLS and CDR2 YYNGEE. CDR3 size: 17 residues. Trimming at V came to 0 bases and at J to 2 bases, leaving 5 bases not matched to a gene. CDR3 nucleotide sequence: TGTGCCAGCAGCGTAGCACTAGCGGGGGCGTACACAGATACGCAGTATTTT. Protein: CASSVALAGAYTDTQYF. The complete variable domain, with remaining parts taken from reference TRBV9 and TRBJ2-3, reads DSGVTQTPKHLITATGQRVTLRCSPRSGDLSVYWYQQSLDQGLQFLIQYYNGEERAKGNILERFSAQQFPDLHSELNLSSLELGDSALYFCASSVALAGAYTDTQYFGPGTRLTVL.

The chain employs TRBV7-9 and TRBJ1-6; weak D call: TRBD1 (5 bases). Germline V lookup: CDR1 SEHNR, CDR2 FQNEAQ (reference sequence). This CDR3 contains 14 residues. The V end lost 5 bases, the J end lost 7 bases, and 12 bases lay between the germline ends. The CDR3 region has the DNA TGTGCCAGCAGCCCCAGGGCATGGAATTCACCCCTCCACTTT. Translating it yields CASSPRAWNSPLHF. Supplemented by reference TRBV7-9 and TRBJ1-6, the full variable domain reads DTGVSQNPRHKITKRGQNVTFRCDPISEHNRLYWYRQTLGQGPEFLTYFQNEAQLEKSRLLSDRFSAERPKGSFSTLEIQRTEQGDSAMYLCASSPRAWNSPLHFGNGTRLTVT.

The chain is built from TRBV24-1 and TRBJ1-4, with no clear D. Germline CDR1 reads KGHDR; CDR2 reads SFDVKD. The ends were cut back, 4 bases at V and 8 bases at J, with 19 bases in the middle. This CDR3 spans 16 amino acids. CDR3 nucleotide sequence: TGTGCCACCAGTGACCCTGGGTCGCCGGTCGGGGAAAAACTGTTTTTT. This codes for CATSDPGSPVGEKLFF.

The J gene is TRBJ2-7, the V gene TRBV28; D is unclear. The germline V and J ends were trimmed by 2 bases and 5 bases, with 7 bases remaining between them. The germline CDR1 and CDR2 sequences are MDHEN and SYDVKM. This CDR3 contains 12 residues. CDR3: CASSLMRNEQYF. CDR3 bases: TGTGCCAGCAGTTTAATGAGAAACGAGCAGTACTTC.

In regard to this clone: Other DNA sequences from this sample encode an identical CDR3 as well. The chain recombines TRBV3-1 (or the pseudogene TRBV3-2) with TRBJ1-1; D remains unclear. V was cut by 1 base and J by 4 bases, with 10 bases left in between. CDR1 and CDR2 from the germline V gene are LGHDT and YNNKEL (reference sequence). The CDR3 has 14 amino acids. The CDR3 DNA reads as TGTGCCAGCAGCCAAGCTGCGGGAGGCACTGAAGCTTTCTTT. Translation: CASSQAAGGTEAFF.

This rearrangement joins TRBV19 to TRBJ1-5; 8 nucleotides line up with TRBD1. Per the germline V gene, CDR1 is LNHDA and CDR2 is SQIVND (reference sequence). With 5 bases clipped from V and 7 bases from J, the junction kept 10 bases outside the gene matches. The CDR3 covers 15 residues. Here the CDR3 reads CASSPRTGTLQPQHF. The CDR3, as DNA: TGTGCCAGTAGTCCCCGGACAGGGACACTCCAGCCCCAGCATTTT.

The DNA of the CDR3 is TGTGCCAGCAGCTTATCCGCTAGCGGGGTCACAGATACGCAGTATTTT. As protein: CASSLSASGVTDTQYF. The chain has TRBV7-8 and TRBJ2-3, with 9 positions matching TRBD2. The CDR3 totals 16 residues. The germline gives CDR1 SGHVS, CDR2 FQNEAQ. J was trimmed by 2 bases and V by 2 bases; bases with no gene match: 5.

The chain links TRBV2 to TRBJ2-5; D gene ambiguous. From germline, CDR1 is SNHLY and CDR2 FYNNEI. The germline V and J ends were trimmed by 0 bases and 5 bases, with 7 bases remaining between them. This CDR3 has 13 residues. CDR3 DNA sequence: TGTGCCAGCAGTGAAGCCCAGGTGGAGACCCAGTACTTC. Its protein is CASSEAQVETQYF.

The J gene is TRBJ2-4, the V gene TRBV28, with D tentatively TRBD2 (5 bases). V lost 3 bases and J lost 4, with 13 bases in between. This CDR3 region has 15 residues. Per germline, CDR1 MDHEN and CDR2 SYDVKM. The CDR3 DNA sequence: TGTGCCAGCAGTTTGCGCGGGTATAGTAAAAACATTCAGTACTTC. This sequence encodes CASSLRGYSKNIQYF.

The chain couples TRBV18 to TRBJ2-7; TRBD2 is a possible D gene (5 bases). The ends were cut back, 7 bases at V and 4 bases at J, with 14 bases in the middle. The CDR3 is 13 amino acids. In germline, CDR1 is KGHSH, CDR2 LQKENI. CDR3 protein: CASFLGLDYEQYF. The DNA of the CDR3 is TGTGCCAGCTTCCTCGGACTGGATTACGAGCAGTACTTC. Filled out from reference TRBV18 and TRBJ2-7, the complete variable domain reads NAGVMQNPRHLVRRRGQEARLRCSPMKGHSHVYWYRQLPEEGLKFMVYLQKENIIDESGMPKERFSAEFPKEGPSILRIQQVVRGDSAAYFCASFLGLDYEQYFGPGTRLTVT.

The chain combines TRBV12-3 or TRBV12-4 with TRBJ1-1; tentative D call: TRBD1 (5 bases). The CDR3 extends over 13 amino acids. The V end lost 2 bases, the J end lost 8 bases, and 12 bases lay between the germline ends. The CDR3: CASSLQRQTEAFF. CDR3 DNA: TGTGCCAGCAGTTTACAACGACAGACAGAAGCTTTCTTT.

This clone occurred a few times. V and J are TRBV5-7 and TRBJ2-3; the match to TRBD2 covers 8 bases. TRBV5-7 is annotated as an ORF whose role is uncertain. The ends lost 2 bases at V and 2 bases at J; junction bases unmatched: 4. This CDR3 region has 15 residues. The CDR3 protein is CASSLAGEHTDTQYF. Written as DNA, the CDR3 is TGTGCCAGCAGCTTAGCGGGGGAGCACACAGATACGCAGTATTTT.

DNA of the CDR3: TGTGCCAGTAGCAGGGGACAGGGCGTGGGCGGGGAGCTGTTTTTT. It encodes CASSRGQGVGGELFF. This chain connects TRBV19 to TRBJ2-2; TRBD1 aligns across 9 bases. V lost 6 bases and J lost 7; bases outside the gene matches: 9. The germline gives CDR1 LNHDA, CDR2 SQIVND (reference sequence). This CDR3 region has 15 residues.

V usage is TRBV5-1 and J usage is TRBJ2-2; 9 bases are shared with TRBD2. The CDR3 spans 16 residues. V lost 5 bases and J lost 6; bases outside the gene matches: 11. Germline CDR1 reads SGHRS; CDR2 reads YFSETQ. The CDR3 DNA follows: TGCGCCAGCAGACCAGGCGGGGGGGCCGGGGCCGGGGAGCTGTTTTTT. Amino acids: CASRPGGGAGAGELFF.

The chain links TRBV11-3 to TRBJ2-2, with D maybe TRBD2 (6 bases). The CDR3 has 15 residues. CDR1 is SGHNT and CDR2 is YENEEA in the germline V gene. V lost 5 bases and J 3 bases, leaving 13 bases between the germline ends. The CDR3 DNA reads TGTGCCAGCAGCCCCGGGACTCAATACACCGGGGAGCTGTTTTTT. It encodes CASSPGTQYTGELFF.

The chain joins TRBV28 to TRBJ1-1; D might be TRBD1 (5 bases). The V end was cut by 6 bases, the J end by 10 bases, with 12 bases between. Per germline, CDR1 MDHEN and CDR2 SYDVKM. CDR3 size: 11 residues. The DNA of the CDR3 is TGTGCCAGCAGCGCCTCGGGGGGAGCTTTCTTT. Protein: CASSASGGAFF.

This chain joins TRBV27 and TRBJ2-1; possible D gene TRBD2, 5 bases. V lost 7 bases and J lost 3, with 16 bases in between. CDR1 is MNHEY and CDR2 is SMNVEV in the germline V gene (reference sequence). This CDR3 spans 15 amino acids. CDR3 bases: TGTGCCAGCATTACCGGGATCCCATACTACAATGAGCAGTTCTTC. Residues: CASITGIPYYNEQFF.

V usage is TRBV25-1 and J usage is TRBJ1-5; D is possibly TRBD1 (5 bases). CDR1 is MGHDK and CDR2 is SYGVNS in the germline V gene. This CDR3 has 12 amino acids. V lost 4 bases and J 7 bases, leaving 8 bases between the germline ends. Here the CDR3 DNA reads TGTGCCAGCAGTGTGGGACTCCAGCCCCAGCATTTT. Residues: CASSVGLQPQHF.